The entry below gives a single TCR beta chain sequence along with its context. The CDR3 is made up of 18 amino acids. This specimen belongs to a study of blood T cell repertoires in COVID-19. Study information: The United States, Italy and Spain provided the acute and convalescent COVID-19 samples. The analysed material was cDNA or gDNA that came from T cells, B-cell-depleted T cells, or PBMCs.

Original handling: Amplification of reference gene primers was used by the study to estimate nucleated cell counts. Generated by immunoSEQ multiplex PCR, the TCRdb table keeps only in-frame clones and is missing some. The V and J calls and the clone size are those of that table, but D and trimming were determined from the DNA. This sample has over 100,000 clones; roughly 84% occur once, and the top ten carry 3.9%. Participant ages covered about 18 to 89 years across 25 or so US areas. The sample comprised PBMCs or T cells enriched from blood (not recorded which). The sequence came from a woman aged 30 to 39 who had recovered from COVID-19. The chain combines TRBV21-1 with TRBJ2-3; the table's D call, TRBD2, was not checked against the DNA. TRBV21-1 is assigned pseudogene status. In DNA form, the CDR3 reads TGTGCCAGCAGCAAGGAAGGACTAGCGGGAGGGCCCCCAGATACGCAGTATTTT. As protein: CASSKEGLAGGPPDTQYF.